These 26 T cell receptor beta chains originate from one sample sequenced in a study of cytomegalovirus exposure and HLA in healthy donors. The study ran its PCR with 60 Vbeta and 13 Jbeta primers. Sequencing used immunoSEQ multiplex PCR; TCRdb keeps in-frame clones, though not all of them. The data show 170,000 or so clones, about four fifths seen once. What was sequenced was PBMCs. These receptors all stem from a man in his forties or fifties in good health and CMV-seronegative.

This chain uses TRBV15 with TRBJ1-1, with D possibly being TRBD1 (6 bases). The ends were cut back, 5 bases at V and 8 bases at J, with 15 bases in the middle. CDR1 and CDR2 from the germline V gene are LNHNV and YYDKDF (reference sequence). The CDR3 is 13 amino acids. CDR3 nucleotides: TGTGCCACCAGCCGCCGGACAGTTTTGGAAGCTTTCTTT. It specifies CATSRRTVLEAFF.

V gene TRBV7-2 combines with J gene TRBJ1-6; D is undetermined. The V gene's germline CDR1 is SGHTA and CDR2 FQGNSA. V was shortened by 0 bases and J by 10 bases, with 10 bases between the two germline ends. The CDR3 has 14 residues. The CDR3 reads CASSLAPRSSPLHF. CDR3 in DNA: TGTGCCAGCAGCTTAGCGCCGAGGTCCTCACCCCTCCACTTT. The variable domain in full, with the rest retrieved from reference TRBV7-2 and TRBJ1-6, is GAGVSQSPSNKVTEKGKDVELRCDPISGHTALYWYRQSLGQGLEFLIYFQGNSAPDKSGLPSDRFSAERTGGSVSTLTIQRTQQEDSAVYLCASSLAPRSSPLHFGNGTRLTVT.

The genes are TRBV5-1 and TRBJ2-3; possible D gene TRBD2, 5 bases. V lost 0 bases to trimming and J lost 2 bases, with 10 bases between them. The CDR3 contains 15 residues. The germline CDR1 and CDR2 sequences are SGHRS and YFSETQ. The CDR3, as DNA: TGCGCCAGCAGCTTGGAAGAGCGGCCCACAGATACGCAGTATTTT. Its protein product is CASSLEERPTDTQYF.

This clone is a singleton in its sample. The chain is built from TRBV18 and TRBJ2-1; 11 bases agree with TRBD2. Losses at the gene ends were 0 bases for V and 7 bases for J; bases not matched to a gene: 2. CDR1 and CDR2 (germline): KGHSH, LQKENI. The CDR3 is made up of 15 amino acids. This CDR3 reads CASSPPASGGNEQFF. The DNA for the CDR3 is TGTGCCAGCTCACCACCGGCTAGCGGGGGGAATGAGCAGTTCTTC. Full variable domain (missing parts from reference TRBV18 and TRBJ2-1): NAGVMQNPRHLVRRRGQEARLRCSPMKGHSHVYWYRQLPEEGLKFMVYLQKENIIDESGMPKERFSAEFPKEGPSILRIQQVVRGDSAAYFCASSPPASGGNEQFFGPGTRLTVL.

The rearrangement uses TRBV16 and TRBJ2-1; tentatively, D is TRBD2 (6 bases). Trimming left V 0 bases short and J 5 bases short, with 11 bases between. The CDR3 is 15 amino acids. In germline, CDR1 is KGHSY, CDR2 FQNENV. CDR3 coding DNA: TGTGCCAGCAGCCAATCGGGAGGCTGGAACAATGAGCAGTTCTTC. As protein: CASSQSGGWNNEQFF.

This rearrangement joins TRBV19 to TRBJ2-1; 7 nucleotides agree with TRBD2. The CDR3 contains 17 residues. With 3 bases clipped from V and 0 bases from J, the junction kept 8 bases outside the gene matches. Germline V gene lookup returns CDR1 LNHDA and CDR2 SQIVND (reference sequence). The CDR3 nucleotides read TGTGCCAGTAGTATCTATAGCGGGTTGAGCTCCTACAATGAGCAGTTCTTC. It encodes CASSIYSGLSSYNEQFF.

This clone showed up just once. CDR3 sequence reads: CASSSGLAGGGSYNEQFF. CDR3 sequence (DNA): TGTGCCAGCAGCTCGGGACTAGCGGGGGGTGGATCATACAATGAGCAGTTCTTC. This rearrangement joins TRBV11-2 to TRBJ2-1, with TRBD2 identical over 15 bases. V shed 4 bases, J shed 4 bases, and the junction held 8 bases outside the gene matches. This CDR3 comprises 18 residues. The germline V gene has CDR1 SGHAT and CDR2 FQNNGV.

The chain couples TRBV5-5 to TRBJ1-4; TRBD1 is a possible D gene (6 bases). CDR1 and CDR2 (germline): SGHKS, YYEKEE (reference sequence). V was shortened by 4 bases and J by 5 bases, with 15 bases between the two germline ends. The CDR3 has 15 residues. As DNA, the CDR3 is TGTGCCAGCAGCCAACAGGGAGTACTCAATGAAAAACTGTTTTTT. It codes for CASSQQGVLNEKLFF.

This clone was seen only once. The chain links TRBV7-2 to TRBJ1-6, with a possible D match to TRBD1 (6 bases). The V gene's germline CDR1 is SGHTA and CDR2 FQGNSA. V gave up 5 bases and J gave up 7 bases, with 15 bases separating them. The length of the CDR3 is 15 residues. CDR3 region: CASSLQGKENSPLHF. The DNA for the CDR3 is TGTGCCAGCAGCCTACAGGGAAAAGAGAATTCACCCCTCCACTTT.

The chain uses TRBV5-1 and TRBJ2-2; the D gene is possibly TRBD1 (5 bases). This CDR3 has 15 amino acids. Germline CDR1 and CDR2: SGHRS and YFSETQ. The V and J ends lost 0 bases and 3 bases respectively, with 9 bases between them. The CDR3 region has the DNA TGCGCCAGCAGCTTGGTAGGACAAGACACCGGGGAGCTGTTTTTT. Its translation: CASSLVGQDTGELFF.

This clone has a single count. The sample contains more than one DNA sequence encoding this CDR3. The chain combines TRBV7-2 with TRBJ2-5; D gene uncertain. The CDR3 extends over 11 amino acids. Trimming cost V 5 bases and J 3 bases, with 4 bases left between them. CDR1 is SGHTA, CDR2 FQGNSA, per germline. The DNA for the CDR3 is TGTGCCAGCAGCCCCAAAGAGACCCAGTACTTC. It encodes CASSPKETQYF.

The chain has TRBV6-4 and TRBJ2-2; 7 nucleotides match TRBD1. The CDR3 spans 15 residues. V dropped 6 bases and J dropped 4; count of bases not matched to a gene: 8. Germline-derived CDR1 and CDR2 are MRHNA and SNTAGT. CDR3 amino acids: CASRPDRVSTGELFF. The DNA of the CDR3 is TGTGCCAGCAGACCCGACAGGGTGAGCACCGGGGAGCTGTTTTTT.

The chain employs TRBV6-1 and TRBJ2-7, with TRBD1 matching 7 bases. After removal of 5 bases from V and 3 bases from J, the junction contained 7 bases not matched to a gene. The CDR3 is 14 residues long. CDR1 is MNHNS, CDR2 SASEGT, per germline. CDR3 sequence reads: CASSFLRDSYEQYF. The CDR3 DNA follows: TGTGCCAGCAGTTTTCTCCGGGACAGCTACGAGCAGTACTTC.

V usage is TRBV21-1 and J usage is TRBJ2-7; the table's D call of TRBD2 was not tested on the DNA. TRBV21-1 is a pseudogene locus. The CDR3 is 17 amino acids. The CDR3 sequence: CASSKVFSGGGGYEQYF. CDR3 nucleotide sequence: TGTGCCAGCAGCAAAGTATTTAGCGGGGGGGGAGGCTACGAGCAGTACTTC.

This chain joins TRBV4-1 and TRBJ2-5; TRBD2 aligns across 11 bases. J lost 6 bases, V lost 0 bases, and 3 bases had no gene match. The CDR3 consists of 15 residues. Germline V gene lookup returns CDR1 MGHRA and CDR2 YSYEKL. The CDR3 region is CASSQELAGVKTQYF. CDR3 DNA: TGCGCCAGCAGCCAAGAACTAGCGGGGGTAAAGACCCAGTACTTC.

This chain links TRBV5-3 with TRBJ2-7, with D maybe TRBD1 (6 bases). TRBV5-3 is an ORF for which the function is uncertain. Trimming took off 7 bases at V and 3 bases at J, with 14 bases between the two ends. This CDR3 has 13 amino acids. CDR3: CARERGTHYEQYF. CDR3 DNA sequence: TGTGCCAGAGAACGTGGGACACACTACGAGCAGTACTTC.

As concerns this clone: The sample has other DNA sequences that encode this CDR3 too. The genes are TRBV11-3 and TRBJ2-1; perhaps TRBD2 as D (5 bases). Trimming removed 5 bases from V and 6 bases from J, with 8 bases in between. Per the germline V gene, CDR1 is SGHNT and CDR2 is YENEEA. This CDR3 has 12 amino acids. CDR3 region: CASSAGRNEQFF. DNA for the CDR3: TGTGCCAGCAGCGCGGGTCGCAATGAGCAGTTCTTC.

The rearrangement joins TRBV12-5 to TRBJ1-1; 7 bases agree with TRBD1. CDR3 length equals 15 residues. Germline values: CDR1 LGHNT, CDR2 FRNRAP. The V and J ends lost 4 bases and 0 bases, in that order; junction bases with no gene match: 5. CDR3 residues: CASGSTDRMNTEAFF. In nucleotides, the CDR3 is TGTGCTAGTGGTTCCACGGACAGGATGAACACTGAAGCTTTCTTT.

V and J are TRBV7-2 and TRBJ1-6; 9 bases are shared with TRBD1. J was trimmed by 10 bases and V by 0 bases; bases with no gene match: 7. In germline, CDR1 is SGHTA, CDR2 FQGNSA. CDR3 size: 16 residues. The CDR3 region is CASSLAPTGGQSPLHF. In nucleotides, the CDR3 is TGTGCCAGCAGCTTAGCCCCCACAGGGGGCCAATCACCCCTCCACTTT. Looking up the rest from reference TRBV7-2 and TRBJ1-6 gives the full variable domain: GAGVSQSPSNKVTEKGKDVELRCDPISGHTALYWYRQSLGQGLEFLIYFQGNSAPDKSGLPSDRFSAERTGGSVSTLTIQRTQQEDSAVYLCASSLAPTGGQSPLHFGNGTRLTVT.

This clone was seen a few times. The CDR3 spells CASSEHNEQFF. CDR3 in DNA: TGCGCCAGCAGCGAGCACAATGAGCAGTTCTTC. The rearrangement uses TRBV5-1 and TRBJ2-1; D not resolved. The CDR3 runs to 11 residues. Germline V gene sequence: CDR1 SGHRS, CDR2 YFSETQ. V lost 4 bases to trimming and J lost 5 bases, with 4 bases between them.

This chain links TRBV5-1 with TRBJ1-6; D is perhaps TRBD1 (5 bases). V was shortened by 0 bases and J by 6 bases, with 13 bases between the two germline ends. The CDR3 is 16 residues long. Germline assignment: CDR1 SGHRS and CDR2 YFSETQ. The DNA of the CDR3 is TGCGCCAGCAGCTTGGCCAGGGTGGAAATTAATTCACCCCTCCACTTT. Protein sequence: CASSLARVEINSPLHF.

The chain is built from TRBV7-3 and TRBJ2-7; 7 nucleotides agree with TRBD2. CDR3 size: 13 residues. Germline CDR1 SGHTA, CDR2 FQGTGA. The V gene end was trimmed by 4 bases and the J gene end by 7 bases; junction bases not matched to a gene: 7. CDR3: CASSSTVGGEQYF. CDR3 nucleotides: TGTGCCAGCAGCTCCACGGTCGGGGGGGAGCAGTACTTC. The whole variable domain, filled in from reference TRBV7-3 and TRBJ2-7, reads GAGVSQTPSNKVTEKGKYVELRCDPISGHTALYWYRQSLGQGPEFLIYFQGTGAADDSGLPNDRFFAVRPEGSVSTLKIQRTERGDSAVYLCASSSTVGGEQYFGPGTRLTVT.

The CDR3 DNA follows: TGTGCCAGCAGCTCCTCCCGGGCGGGCTCCTACGAGCAGTACTTC. It encodes CASSSSRAGSYEQYF. The genes are TRBV7-6 and TRBJ2-7; TRBD2 might be the D (5 bases). The CDR3 loop spans 15 amino acids. Germline lookup yields CDR1 SGHVS and CDR2 FNYEAQ. V was shortened by 4 bases and J by 0 bases, with 13 bases between the two germline ends.

The V and J genes are TRBV19 and TRBJ1-1; 7 bases match TRBD1. J was trimmed by 3 bases and V by 0 bases; bases with no gene match: 13. Germline CDR1 and CDR2: LNHDA and SQIVND (reference sequence). CDR3 length: 18 amino acids. For the CDR3, the DNA is TGTGCCAGTAGTATAGAAAGGGCAGAGGGGGCAAGGGACACTGAAGCTTTCTTT. Encoded protein: CASSIERAEGARDTEAFF.

This rearrangement joins TRBV7-3 to TRBJ1-2; a weak D match, TRBD1 (5 bases). The germline gives CDR1 SGHTA, CDR2 FQGTGA. The germline V and J ends were trimmed by 6 bases and 2 bases, with 13 bases remaining between them. The CDR3 is made up of 14 amino acids. The CDR3 DNA follows: TGTGCCAGCAGTCAGGGTTTCATAAACTATGGCTACACCTTC. This sequence encodes CASSQGFINYGYTF. The full variable domain, completed using reference TRBV7-3 and TRBJ1-2, is GAGVSQTPSNKVTEKGKYVELRCDPISGHTALYWYRQSLGQGPEFLIYFQGTGAADDSGLPNDRFFAVRPEGSVSTLKIQRTERGDSAVYLCASSQGFINYGYTFGSGTRLTVV.

The chain is built from TRBV7-2 and TRBJ2-3, with D tentatively TRBD2 (6 bases). CDR1 is SGHTA and CDR2 is FQGNSA in the germline V gene. The CDR3 contains 15 residues. V lost 4 bases and J 1 base, leaving 12 bases between the germline ends. The DNA of the CDR3 is TGTGCCAGCAGCTCAACGGGAGAGGGCACAGATACGCAGTATTTT. This sequence encodes CASSSTGEGTDTQYF.